A selection of T cell receptor beta chains follows, all from one sample in a study of T cells in tuberculosis. Profiling relied on immunoSEQ multiplex PCR, and the TCRdb table lists in-frame clones only, not all of them. The table includes about 40,000 clones, around 94% detected once. Sequences were derived from PBMCs, sampled at tuberculosis diagnosis. These receptors all come from an adult with tuberculosis. CDR3s include the opening cysteine and the closing phenylalanine or tryptophan. D genes are given only for firm matches. Clone size appears in some rows only: once, few, many, or a class for an expanded clone.

d_call j_call clone_size v_call cdr3_nt cdr3_aa
TRBD1 TRBJ1-2 NA TRBV6-5 TGTGCCAGCAGCCACGGGACAGGGCCCTATGGCTACACCTTC CASSHGTGPYGYTF
NA TRBJ2-7 once TRBV6-5 TGTGCCAGCAGGCGCAGGGGGGTTAACGAGCAGTACTTC CASRRRGVNEQYF
NA TRBJ2-7 NA TRBV4-3 TGCGCCAGCAGCCAAGATCAACAGGTAGACGAGCAGTACTTC CASSQDQQVDEQYF
NA TRBJ1-1 NA TRBV7-8 TGTGCCAGCAGCTTAAGGCTGGGCTTGAACACTGAAGCTTTCTTT CASSLRLGLNTEAFF
TRBD1 TRBJ1-1 NA TRBV7-2 TGTGCCAGCAGCTTAGGGGACAGGGCGCCGATGAACACTGAAGCTTTCTTT CASSLGDRAPMNTEAFF
TRBD1 TRBJ2-7 NA TRBV25-1 TGTGCCAGCAGTGATACGGGGACAGGTTCCTACGAGCAGTACTTC CASSDTGTGSYEQYF
NA TRBJ2-7 NA TRBV19 TGTGCCAGTAGTATGGGCAGAAACTCCTACGAGCAGTACTTC CASSMGRNSYEQYF
TRBD1 TRBJ1-1 NA TRBV19 TGTGCCAGCTCACAGGGGCAGGTTACTGAAGCTTTCTTT CASSQGQVTEAFF
NA TRBJ1-1 NA TRBV29-1 TGCAGCGTTGCGTTTCAGGTGAACACTGAAGCTTTCTTT CSVAFQVNTEAFF
NA TRBJ1-4 once TRBV5-1 TGCGCCAGCAGCTTGGTTGGGGGGAAGGAAAAACTGTTTTTT CASSLVGGKEKLFF
NA TRBJ1-1 NA TRBV5-1 TGCGCCAGCAGCTTGCAGGGGACCACTGAAGCTTTCTTT CASSLQGTTEAFF
NA TRBJ1-1 NA TRBV13 TGTGCCAGCAGCTTGGGGAGGCGCACTGAAGCTTTCTTT CASSLGRRTEAFF
TRBD2 TRBJ2-2 NA TRBV5-1 TGCGCCAGCAGCGGGACTAGCGGGGGGGCGACCGGGGAGCTGTTTTTT CASSGTSGGATGELFF
NA TRBJ1-4 NA TRBV4-1 TGCGCCAGCGGACTCAGGGGAACTAATGAAAAACTGTTTTTT CASGLRGTNEKLFF
TRBD1 TRBJ2-7 NA TRBV5-1 TGCGCCAGCAGCCTAAGAGGCACGACAGGGTCCTACGAGCAGTACTTC CASSLRGTTGSYEQYF
NA TRBJ1-4 NA TRBV7-9 TGTGCCAGCAGCCTCGACAGGATTAATGAAAAACTGTTTTTT CASSLDRINEKLFF
NA TRBJ1-2 once TRBV18 TGTGCCAGCTCACCACTTGGGGCAGGGGCCGTCAGGGACGGCTACACCTTC CASSPLGAGAVRDGYTF
NA TRBJ1-6 NA TRBV11-2 TGTGCCAGCAGCCCCACATGGGGCAATTCACCCCTCCACTTT CASSPTWGNSPLHF
NA TRBJ1-5 NA TRBV27 TGTGCCAGCAGTCTCACCGGCTCAGGGATAGGCAATCAGCCCCAGCATTTT CASSLTGSGIGNQPQHF
NA TRBJ2-7 once TRBV7-9 TGTGCCAGCAGCCCCCCCGCCGGGGCCTACGAGCAGTACTTC CASSPPAGAYEQYF
TRBD1 TRBJ2-7 NA TRBV28 TGTGCCAGCAGTGCAACCGGGACAGGGGCCCCATTCGAGTACTTC CASSATGTGAPFEYF
NA TRBJ1-2 NA TRBV6-5 TGTGCCAGCAGAGCCTTACCCGGCTATGGCTACACCTTC CASRALPGYGYTF
NA TRBJ1-5 NA TRBV19 TGTGCCAGTAGGGAGGACATCGGGGGTCAGCCCCAGCATTTT CASREDIGGQPQHF
NA TRBJ1-6 NA TRBV28 TGTGCCAGCAGTTTAGGCAAGGGGCTCCCCCTTTCACCCCTCCACTTT CASSLGKGLPLSPLHF
TRBD1 TRBJ1-6 NA TRBV5-1 TGCGCCAGCAGCACGTGGGACAGGCGCCTCTCCTATAATTCACCCCTCCACTTT CASSTWDRRLSYNSPLHF
NA TRBJ2-3 NA TRBV30 TGTGCCTGGAGTTCCCAGGGGACAGATACGCAGTATTTT CAWSSQGTDTQYF
TRBD1 TRBJ1-4 NA TRBV5-1 TGCGCCAGCAGCTTGTCCGACAGGGAGGATGAAAAACTGTTTTTT CASSLSDREDEKLFF
TRBD1 TRBJ1-2 NA TRBV5-1 TGCGCCAGCAGCTACTCGGGACAGCAGAACTATGGCTACACCTTC CASSYSGQQNYGYTF
TRBD1 TRBJ1-2 NA TRBV27 TGTGCCAGCAGATCGAGCGGACAGGCCTTTGGCTACACCTTC CASRSSGQAFGYTF
NA TRBJ2-1 NA TRBV6-5 TGTGCCAGCAGTTACTCTGGAGCGTCCGAGCAGTTCTTC CASSYSGASEQFF
NA TRBJ1-5 once TRBV11-2 TGTGCCAGCAGCTTGGGGTCGCGGCAGGGAAGCAATCAGCCCCAGCATTTT CASSLGSRQGSNQPQHF
TRBD2 TRBJ2-5 once TRBV5-8 TGTGCCAGCAGCTTGGGGGGGGGCCAAGAGACCCAGTACTTC CASSLGGGQETQYF
NA TRBJ2-3 NA TRBV5-1 TGCGCCAGCAGCATCGGGAGCACAGATACGCAGTATTTT CASSIGSTDTQYF
NA TRBJ2-5 NA TRBV10-3 TGTGCCATCAGTGAGCCAGATTCCGGGGTGACCCAGTACTTC CAISEPDSGVTQYF
NA TRBJ1-1 NA TRBV7-8 TGTGCCAGCAGCTTAGCAGGTTTCAGACAACGAGCTTTCTTT CASSLAGFRQRAFF
TRBD2 TRBJ2-3 once TRBV2 TGTGCCAGCAGCAAGACTAGCCTAAAAAGCACAGATACGCAGTATTTT CASSKTSLKSTDTQYF
NA TRBJ1-1 NA TRBV9 TGTGCCAGCAGCGTGGGTCAGGGGAAAAGTAACACTGAAGCTTTCTTT CASSVGQGKSNTEAFF
NA TRBJ1-1 NA TRBV30 TGTGCCTGGAGGCTCCGGGGGAACACTGAAGCTTTCTTT CAWRLRGNTEAFF
TRBD1 TRBJ1-1 NA TRBV28 TGTGCCAGCACCAACCCGAGCCAGGGGGCGTTATATTCTGAAGCTTTCTTT CASTNPSQGALYSEAFF
TRBD2 TRBJ2-3 NA TRBV2 TGTGCCACACAAGCGGGGGGGACATATACGCAGTATTTT CATQAGGTYTQYF
NA TRBJ1-1 NA TRBV30 TGTGCCTGGGACGGCAGGGGTATGAACACTGAAGCTTTCTTT CAWDGRGMNTEAFF
TRBD2 TRBJ2-3 NA TRBV5-1 TGCGCCAGCAGCTTGGGACTAGCGGCAGATACGCAGTATTTT CASSLGLAADTQYF
TRBD1 TRBJ1-5 NA TRBV5-1 TGCGCCAGCAGCAAAGAAGGGACAGGAAGCAATCAGCCCCAGCATTTT CASSKEGTGSNQPQHF
NA TRBJ2-7 once TRBV7-2 TGTGCCAGCAGCCCCTCTTTAGAGCAGTACTTC CASSPSLEQYF
TRBD1 TRBJ2-2 NA TRBV7-2 TGTGCCAGCAGCTTAGCAAACAGGGGGTTAAGCACCGGGGAGCTGTTTTTT CASSLANRGLSTGELFF
NA TRBJ2-7 NA TRBV28 TGTGCCAGCAGTCCCGGACTAGAGCAGTACTTC CASSPGLEQYF
NA TRBJ2-3 NA TRBV5-6 TGTGCCAGCAGCTTGCGCAGCGGCCAGAGCACAGATACGCAGTATTTT CASSLRSGQSTDTQYF
NA TRBJ2-7 NA TRBV7-2 TGTGCCAGCAGCTTATCCGGACAGTTAGACACCTACGAGCAGTACTTC CASSLSGQLDTYEQYF
NA TRBJ1-5 NA TRBV19 TGTGCCACCGAGGCAGGGGTGGGCAATCAGCCCCAGCATTTT CATEAGVGNQPQHF
TRBD1 TRBJ1-1 NA TRBV7-2 TGTGCCAGCAGCCGTAATTCCGGGACAGCCACTGAAGCTTTCTTT CASSRNSGTATEAFF
NA TRBJ2-7 NA TRBV6-5 TGTGCCAGCAGCATCGAGCAGTACTTC CASSIEQYF
NA TRBJ1-5 NA TRBV12-5 TGTGCTAGTGCCCCCTCGGGGGGCGTACAGCCCCAGCATTTT CASAPSGGVQPQHF
NA TRBJ1-1 NA TRBV6-6 TGTGCCAGCAGTGGTGGACAGTTGAACACTGAAGCTTTCTTT CASSGGQLNTEAFF
TRBD1 TRBJ1-6 NA TRBV5-1 TGCGCCAGCAGCTTAATCGGATCAGGGGGAGTGGGCTCCTATAATTCACCCCTCCACTTT CASSLIGSGGVGSYNSPLHF
NA TRBJ1-3 few TRBV7-2 TGTGCCAGCAGCCCAGGGATGGGAAACACCATATATTTT CASSPGMGNTIYF